This entry describes one T cell receptor (beta chain). It has no known antigen specificity. The input lacks base qualities; no much larger clone sits a single base away. TCRbeta CDR3 regions were amplified from genomic DNA by means of the immunoSEQ Assay, a bias-controlled multiplex PCR. The authors' analysis ran thus. The number of nucleated cells in each sample was estimated from the amplification of reference gene primers within the assay. To quantify the absolute abundance of each unique TCRbeta CDR3 rearrangement, sequence reads were collapsed and filtered. For each sample, productive Simpson clonality was calculated by taking the square root of Simpson's diversity index across productive rearrangements. TCRdb carries this immuneACCESS record with in-frame sequences only. Its versions omit some clonotypes, under half of them owing to an unresolved V gene in the studies checked, with the rest unexplained. V, J and clone size were drawn from that table, and D and trimming were deduced from the DNA. The sample table contains roughly 46,000 clones; only one count was recorded for roughly 86% of them. 2.5% to 3.5% of the sample is held by the ten biggest clonotypes.

The sample comes from a study of blood T cell repertoires in COVID-19 (dated by TCRdb to 2020 to 2021). With respect to the entire study: Samples from collaborators originated in the United States, Italy and Spain and spanned both the acute and convalescent phases of COVID-19. The material from the prospective study consisted of cDNA or gDNA derived from T cells, B-cell-depleted T cells, or PBMCs. Deeply sampled blood TCRbeta repertoires from subjects exposed to, actively infected with, or recovered from COVID-19 were included in the dataset. The repertoires were released in a freely available public database intended as a resource for research on the immune response to SARS-CoV-2. Samples were obtained from the ongoing ImmuneRACE study (first 160 participants) and from about 1,300 subjects provided by 6 global collaborators. Nearly every sample came with metadata listing a de-identified subject ID, COVID-19 status, age in years and sex. HLA class I and class II types, where available, came from metadata supplied by the sample provider rather than from assay-based typing.

The research as a whole found: Clinical and demographic metadata were provided uncurated, with the amount varying by source and participant.

In the prospective study, participants were 18 to 89 years old, resided in about two dozen geographic areas of the United States, and were enrolled through a virtual design. To assign participants to cohorts, the prospective study relied on clinical history that participants themselves reported in a screening survey and a study questionnaire. Recovered participants in ImmuneRACE Cohort 3 were defined as having two consecutive negative NP/OP PCR tests, clearance from a healthcare professional, or resolution of symptoms. Each participant in the prospective study had whole blood, serum and a nasopharyngeal or oropharyngeal swab collected by mobile phlebotomists. Participants in the prospective study had the option to provide additional blood draws and questionnaires over a roughly 2-month period. Before DNA extraction, prospective study blood samples were shipped either frozen or at room temperature.

Via the germline V gene (reference sequence), CDR1 is SEHNR and CDR2 FQNEAQ. Including the terminal cysteine and phenylalanine, the CDR3 comprises 14 residues. Here the CDR3 DNA is all that survives: 42 bases in frame from base 1. The germline V and J ends show losses of 5 bases and 7 bases respectively, and no gene match explains 10 bases of the junction. The receptor was derived from a woman in her forties or fifties who had recovered from COVID-19. The sample taken for sequencing was PBMCs or T cells enriched from blood (not recorded which). This chain is built from TRBV7-9 and TRBJ1-2; TRBD1 aligns with 7 central bases. CDR3 protein: CASSGDLTGSGYTF. The sequence in DNA is TGTGCCAGCAGCGGAGACTTGACAGGGAGTGGCTACACCTTC. Here the CDR3 is joined to the reference TRBV7-9 and TRBJ1-2 genes, and the full variable domain is: DTGVSQNPRHKITKRGQNVTFRCDPISEHNRLYWYRQTLGQGPEFLTYFQNEAQLEKSRLLSDRFSAERPKGSFSTLEIQRTEQGDSAMYLCASSGDLTGSGYTFGSGTRLTVV.